This record looks at one T cell receptor (beta chain) sequence and its context. Antigen specificity is unknown. This sample was included in a study of CXCR3-negative and CXCR3-positive naive CD8 T cells. Study-level findings and limits: Higher TRB CDR3 hydrophobicity marked CXCR3-positive naive cells relative to CXCR3-negative naive cells. The study found that naive CXCR3-negative and CXCR3-positive cells shared TRBV-TRBJ usage, while memory cells differed.

In preparing the TRB cDNA libraries, 5' RACE with UMI labels was used. TCRdb reprocessed the 5' RACE reads, keeping one entry per CDR3 protein, no DNA. Its listing shows under 90,000 distinct CDR3 sequences. Naive CD8+ T cells displayed a CD45RO-CCR7+CD27+CD95- phenotype. CDR3 length: 13 amino acids. The sequenced sample was naive CXCR3+ CD8+ T cells from blood. Subset described: CD45RO-CCR7+CD27+CD95- naive CD8+ T cells expressing CXCR3 (TNR3+). The source is a human donor in good health. Some clones in this sample may be carry-over from other donors' samples. The gene calls are TRBV12-3 or TRBV12-4 and TRBJ1-1. CDR3 sequence: CASRLTRNTEAFF.